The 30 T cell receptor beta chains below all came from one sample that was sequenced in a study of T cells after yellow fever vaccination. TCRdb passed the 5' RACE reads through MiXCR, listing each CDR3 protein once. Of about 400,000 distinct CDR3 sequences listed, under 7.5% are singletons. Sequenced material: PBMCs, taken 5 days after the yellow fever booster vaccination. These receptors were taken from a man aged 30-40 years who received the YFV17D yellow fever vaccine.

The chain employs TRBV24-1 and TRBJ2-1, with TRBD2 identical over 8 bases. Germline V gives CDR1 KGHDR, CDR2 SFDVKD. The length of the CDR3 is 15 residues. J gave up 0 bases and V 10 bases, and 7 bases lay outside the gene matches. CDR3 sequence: CATRGGRSSYNEQFF. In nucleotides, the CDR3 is TGTGCCACGAGAGGCGGGAGGAGCTCCTACAATGAGCAGTTCTTC.

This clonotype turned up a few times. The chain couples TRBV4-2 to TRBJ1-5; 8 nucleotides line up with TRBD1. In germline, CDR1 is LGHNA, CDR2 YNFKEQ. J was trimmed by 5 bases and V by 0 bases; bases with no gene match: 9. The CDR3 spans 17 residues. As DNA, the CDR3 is TGTGCCAGCAGCCAAGAAGGTGGCCAGGGGGCGTATCAGCCCCAGCATTTT. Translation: CASSQEGGQGAYQPQHF.

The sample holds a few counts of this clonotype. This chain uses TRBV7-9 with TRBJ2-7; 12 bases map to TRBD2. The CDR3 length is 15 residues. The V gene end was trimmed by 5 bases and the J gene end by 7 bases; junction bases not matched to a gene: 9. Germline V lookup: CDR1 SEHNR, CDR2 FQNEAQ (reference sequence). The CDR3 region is CASSAASGRAVEQYF. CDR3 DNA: TGTGCCAGCAGCGCCGCTAGCGGGAGGGCCGTAGAGCAGTACTTC.

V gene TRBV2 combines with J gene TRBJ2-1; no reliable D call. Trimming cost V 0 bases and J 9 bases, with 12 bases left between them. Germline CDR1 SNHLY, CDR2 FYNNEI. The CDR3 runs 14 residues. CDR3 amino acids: CASSEAGSLIEQFF. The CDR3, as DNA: TGTGCCAGCAGTGAAGCGGGGTCGCTGATTGAGCAGTTCTTC.

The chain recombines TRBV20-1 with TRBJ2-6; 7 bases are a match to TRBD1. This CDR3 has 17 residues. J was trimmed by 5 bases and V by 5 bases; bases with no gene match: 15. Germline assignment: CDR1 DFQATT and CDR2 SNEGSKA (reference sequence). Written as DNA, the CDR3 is TGCAGTGCTTCCCGGACAGGATCGATATCGAGGGCCAACGTCCTGACTTTC. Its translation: CSASRTGSISRANVLTF.

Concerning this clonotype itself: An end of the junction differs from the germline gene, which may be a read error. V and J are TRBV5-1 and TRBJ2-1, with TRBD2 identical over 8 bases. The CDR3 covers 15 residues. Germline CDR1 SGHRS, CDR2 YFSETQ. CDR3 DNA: TGCGCCAGCAGCCCGGACGGGGGGGCCTACAATGAGGAGTTCTTC. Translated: CASSPDGGAYNEEFF. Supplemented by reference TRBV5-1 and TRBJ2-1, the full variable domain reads KAGVTQTPRYLIKTRGQQVTLSCSPISGHRSVSWYQQTPGQGLQFLFEYFSETQRNKGNFPGRFSGRQFSNSRSEMNVSTLELGDSALYLCASSPDGGAYNEEFFGPGTRLTVL.

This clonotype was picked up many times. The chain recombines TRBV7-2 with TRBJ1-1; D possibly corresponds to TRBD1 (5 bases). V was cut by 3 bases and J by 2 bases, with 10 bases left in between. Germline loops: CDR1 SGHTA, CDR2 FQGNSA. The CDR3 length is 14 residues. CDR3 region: CASSLGGLNTEAFF. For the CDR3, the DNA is TGTGCCAGCAGCTTGGGGGGGTTAAACACTGAAGCTTTCTTT.

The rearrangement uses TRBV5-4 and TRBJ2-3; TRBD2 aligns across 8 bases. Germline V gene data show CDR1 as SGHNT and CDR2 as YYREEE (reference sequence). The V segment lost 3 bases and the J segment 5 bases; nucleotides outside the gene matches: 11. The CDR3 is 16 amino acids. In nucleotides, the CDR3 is TGTGCCAGCAGCTCCTTAACTAGCGGAGCGTTAGATACGCAGTATTTT. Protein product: CASSSLTSGALDTQYF. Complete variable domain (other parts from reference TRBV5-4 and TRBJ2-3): ETGVTQSPTHLIKTRGQQVTLRCSSQSGHNTVSWYQQALGQGPQFIFQYYREEENGRGNFPPRFSGLQFPNYSSELNVNALELDDSALYLCASSSLTSGALDTQYFGPGTRLTVL.

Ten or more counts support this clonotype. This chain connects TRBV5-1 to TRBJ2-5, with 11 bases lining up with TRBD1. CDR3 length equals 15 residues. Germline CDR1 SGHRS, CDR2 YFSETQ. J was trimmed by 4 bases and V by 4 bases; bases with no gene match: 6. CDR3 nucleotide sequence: TGCGCCAGCAGCCCCAGGGACAGGGGGATAGAGACCCAGTACTTC. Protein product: CASSPRDRGIETQYF.

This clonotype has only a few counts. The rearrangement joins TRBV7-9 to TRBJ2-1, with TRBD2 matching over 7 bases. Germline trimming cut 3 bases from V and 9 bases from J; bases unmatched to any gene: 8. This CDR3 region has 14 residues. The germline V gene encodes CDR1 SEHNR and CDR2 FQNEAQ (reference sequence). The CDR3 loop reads CASSFGLVFGEQFF. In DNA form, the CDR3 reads TGTGCCAGCAGCTTCGGACTAGTCTTCGGTGAGCAGTTCTTC. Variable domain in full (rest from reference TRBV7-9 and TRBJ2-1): DTGVSQNPRHKITKRGQNVTFRCDPISEHNRLYWYRQTLGQGPEFLTYFQNEAQLEKSRLLSDRFSAERPKGSFSTLEIQRTEQGDSAMYLCASSFGLVFGEQFFGPGTRLTVL.

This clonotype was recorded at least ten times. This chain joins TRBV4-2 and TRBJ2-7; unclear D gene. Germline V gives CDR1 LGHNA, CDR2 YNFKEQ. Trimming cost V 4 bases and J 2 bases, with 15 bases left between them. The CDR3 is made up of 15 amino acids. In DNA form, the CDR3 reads TGTGCCAGCAGCCCCACGACGGATGTCGCCTACGAGCAGTACTTC. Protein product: CASSPTTDVAYEQYF.

For the CDR3, the DNA is TGCAGTGCTTCCACTAACAATGAGCAGTTCTTC. It specifies CSASTNNEQFF. V usage is TRBV20-1 and J usage is TRBJ2-1; D ambiguous. Germline V lookup: CDR1 DFQATT, CDR2 SNEGSKA (reference sequence). Trimming pared 5 bases from V and 5 bases from J, leaving 7 bases between. The CDR3 loop spans 11 amino acids.

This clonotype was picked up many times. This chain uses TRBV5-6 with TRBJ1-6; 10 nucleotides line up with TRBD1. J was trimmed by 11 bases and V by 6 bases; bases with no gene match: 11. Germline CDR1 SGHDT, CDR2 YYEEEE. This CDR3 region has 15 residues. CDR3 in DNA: TGTGCCAGCAACCCCGGGACAGGGGACAGTCCACCCCTCCACTTT. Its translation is CASNPGTGDSPPLHF.

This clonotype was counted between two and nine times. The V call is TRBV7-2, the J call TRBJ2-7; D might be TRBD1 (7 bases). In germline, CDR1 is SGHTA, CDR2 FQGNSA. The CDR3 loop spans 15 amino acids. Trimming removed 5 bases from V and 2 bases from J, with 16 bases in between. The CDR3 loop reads CASSPRQGGAYEQYF. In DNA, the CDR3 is TGTGCCAGCAGCCCCCGGCAGGGGGGAGCCTACGAGCAGTACTTC.

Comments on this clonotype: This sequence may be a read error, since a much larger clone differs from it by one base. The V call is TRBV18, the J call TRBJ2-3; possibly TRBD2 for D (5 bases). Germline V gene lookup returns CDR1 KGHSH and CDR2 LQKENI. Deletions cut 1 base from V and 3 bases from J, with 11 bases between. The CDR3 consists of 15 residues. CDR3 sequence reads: CASSPRWEWTDTQYF. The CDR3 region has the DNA TGTGCCAGCTCACCACGGTGGGAGTGGACAGATACGCAGTATTTT.

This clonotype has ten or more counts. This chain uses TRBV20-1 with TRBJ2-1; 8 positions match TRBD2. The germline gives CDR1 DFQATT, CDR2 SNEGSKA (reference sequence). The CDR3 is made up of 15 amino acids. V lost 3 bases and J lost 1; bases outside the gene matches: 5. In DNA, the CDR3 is TGCAGTGCTAGGATGGCGGGAGGTTCCTACAATGAGCAGTTCTTC. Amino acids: CSARMAGGSYNEQFF.

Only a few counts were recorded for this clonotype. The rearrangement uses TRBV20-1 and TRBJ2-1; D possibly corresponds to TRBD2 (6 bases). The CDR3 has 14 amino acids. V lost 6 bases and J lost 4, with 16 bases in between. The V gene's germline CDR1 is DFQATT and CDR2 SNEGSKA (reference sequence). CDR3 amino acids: CSAVSGLRYNEQFF. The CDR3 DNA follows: TGCAGTGCCGTCTCGGGACTCCGATACAATGAGCAGTTCTTC.

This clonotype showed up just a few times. CDR3 sequence reads: CASRFRGGSNEQYF. In DNA form, the CDR3 reads TGTGCCAGTAGGTTCCGTGGGGGATCGAACGAGCAGTACTTC. The rearrangement links TRBV19 to TRBJ2-7; TRBD1 or TRBD2 may be the D gene (5 bases each). CDR1 and CDR2 from the germline V gene are LNHDA and SQIVND (reference sequence). The CDR3 is 14 amino acids. V was cut by 6 bases and J by 5 bases, with 17 bases left in between.

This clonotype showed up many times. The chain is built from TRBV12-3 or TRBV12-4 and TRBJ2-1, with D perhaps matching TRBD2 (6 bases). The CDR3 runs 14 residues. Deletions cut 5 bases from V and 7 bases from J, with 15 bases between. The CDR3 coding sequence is TGTGCCAGCAGTACCCGACTAGTTAGGAATGAGCAGTTCTTC. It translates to CASSTRLVRNEQFF.

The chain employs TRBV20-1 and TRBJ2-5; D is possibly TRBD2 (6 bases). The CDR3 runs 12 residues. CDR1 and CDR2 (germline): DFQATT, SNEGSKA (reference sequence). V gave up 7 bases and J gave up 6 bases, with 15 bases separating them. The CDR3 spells CSGGTLHKTQYF. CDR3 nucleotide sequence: TGCAGTGGCGGGACCCTGCACAAGACCCAGTACTTC.

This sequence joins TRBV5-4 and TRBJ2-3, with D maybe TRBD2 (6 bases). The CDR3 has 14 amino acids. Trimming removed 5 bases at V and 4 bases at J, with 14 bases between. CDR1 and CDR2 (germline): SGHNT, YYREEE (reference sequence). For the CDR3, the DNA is TGTGCCAGCAGTACCTCAACGGGGGCAGATACGCAGTATTTT. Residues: CASSTSTGADTQYF.

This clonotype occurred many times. The DNA of the CDR3 is TGCGCCAGCAGCTTCACAGCGGGAGGGCCTGCCAATGAGCAGTTCTTC. Protein: CASSFTAGGPANEQFF. J is TRBJ2-1 and V is TRBV5-1, with 10 bases identical to TRBD2. The CDR3 extends over 16 amino acids. With 2 bases clipped from V and 6 bases from J, the junction kept 8 bases outside the gene matches. Germline assignment: CDR1 SGHRS and CDR2 YFSETQ.

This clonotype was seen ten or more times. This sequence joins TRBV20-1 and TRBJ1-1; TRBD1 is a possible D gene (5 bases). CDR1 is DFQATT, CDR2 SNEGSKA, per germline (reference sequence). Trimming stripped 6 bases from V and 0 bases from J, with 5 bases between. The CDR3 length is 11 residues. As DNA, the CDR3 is TGCAGTGCCAGGGTGAACACTGAAGCTTTCTTT. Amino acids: CSARVNTEAFF.

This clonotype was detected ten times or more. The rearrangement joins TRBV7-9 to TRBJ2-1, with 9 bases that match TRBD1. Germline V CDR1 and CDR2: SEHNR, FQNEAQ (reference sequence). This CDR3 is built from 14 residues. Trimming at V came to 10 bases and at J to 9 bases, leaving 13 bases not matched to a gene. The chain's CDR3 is CAISPGQGFSEQFF. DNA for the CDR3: TGTGCCATCTCCCCGGGACAGGGTTTTAGTGAGCAGTTCTTC.

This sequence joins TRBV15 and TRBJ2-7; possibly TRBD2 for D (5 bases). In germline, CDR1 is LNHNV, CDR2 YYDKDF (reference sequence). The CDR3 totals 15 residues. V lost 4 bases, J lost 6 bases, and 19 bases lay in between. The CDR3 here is CATSTTAGFLGEQYF. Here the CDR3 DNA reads TGTGCCACCAGCACTACTGCGGGCTTCCTGGGCGAGCAGTACTTC.

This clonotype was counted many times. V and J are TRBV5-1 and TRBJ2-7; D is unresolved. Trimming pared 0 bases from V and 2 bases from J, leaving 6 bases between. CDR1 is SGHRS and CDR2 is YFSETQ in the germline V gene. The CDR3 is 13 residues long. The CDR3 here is CASSLVSTYEQYF. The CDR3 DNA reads TGCGCCAGCAGCTTGGTCTCCACCTACGAGCAGTACTTC.

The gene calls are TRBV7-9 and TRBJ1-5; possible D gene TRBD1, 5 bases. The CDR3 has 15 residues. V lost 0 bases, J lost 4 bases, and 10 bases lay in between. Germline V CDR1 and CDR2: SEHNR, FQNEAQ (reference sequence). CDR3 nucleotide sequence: TGTGCCAGCAGCTTAGCGGGACCGACGAATCAGCCCCAGCATTTT. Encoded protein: CASSLAGPTNQPQHF.

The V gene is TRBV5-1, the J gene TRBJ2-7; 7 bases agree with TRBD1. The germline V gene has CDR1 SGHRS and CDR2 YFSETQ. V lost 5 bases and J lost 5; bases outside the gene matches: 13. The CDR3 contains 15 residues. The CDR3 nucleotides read TGCGCCAGCAGAACTGGTGGGACAGTCACCGACGAGCAGTACTTC. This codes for CASRTGGTVTDEQYF.

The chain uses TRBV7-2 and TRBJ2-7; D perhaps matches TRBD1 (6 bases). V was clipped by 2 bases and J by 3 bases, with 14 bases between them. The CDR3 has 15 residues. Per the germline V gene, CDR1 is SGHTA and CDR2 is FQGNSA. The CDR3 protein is CASSLSQGHYYEQYF. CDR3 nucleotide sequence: TGTGCCAGCAGCTTATCCCAGGGGCACTACTACGAGCAGTACTTC.

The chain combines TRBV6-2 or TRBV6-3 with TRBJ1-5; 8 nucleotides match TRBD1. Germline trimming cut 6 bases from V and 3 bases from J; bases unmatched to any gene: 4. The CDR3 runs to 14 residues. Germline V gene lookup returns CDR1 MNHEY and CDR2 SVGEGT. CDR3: CASRHRGVNQPQHF. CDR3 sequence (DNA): TGTGCCAGCAGGCACAGGGGGGTCAATCAGCCCCAGCATTTT.